A single sample is the source of the 32 T cell receptor beta chains below, sequenced in a study of post-analysis software for immune sequencing data. General observations from the study: Higher frequency in patients than in controls was seen for roughly 5 TRBV segments, with TRBV5-6, TRBV5-1 and TRBV20-1 among them.

These receptors' targets are unknown. Unique molecular identifiers were built into the TCR beta cDNA libraries. TCRdb reanalysed the PCR reads using MiXCR and keeps one entry per CDR3 protein. The sample comprises hundreds of thousands of distinct CDR3 sequences, approximately 53% of which are singletons, and over 4% rests with the top ten. Sequenced input: blood. The receptors were gathered from a girl aged 10-17 years with multiple sclerosis.

V usage is TRBV29-1 and J usage is TRBJ2-3; possibly TRBD2 for D (6 bases). The CDR3 sequence is 13 residues long. V lost 8 bases, J lost 2 bases, and 14 bases lay in between. Germline assignment: CDR1 SQVTM and CDR2 ANQGSEA. The CDR3 protein is CSLAGRVTDTQYF. In DNA, the CDR3 is TGCAGCCTGGCGGGACGGGTCACAGATACGCAGTATTTT.

The chain links TRBV3-1 to TRBJ2-1, with a tentative D call TRBD2 (5 bases). Per germline, CDR1 LGHDT and CDR2 YNNKEL (reference sequence). The CDR3 has 13 amino acids. The V end lost 2 bases, the J end lost 6 bases, and 8 bases lay between the germline ends. CDR3 sequence (DNA): TGTGCCAGCAGCCAACCCGGGATCAATGAGCAGTTCTTC. This codes for CASSQPGINEQFF.

This clonotype has a single count. V and J are TRBV7-9 and TRBJ2-1, with D perhaps given as TRBD1 or TRBD2 (5 bases each). The germline V gene encodes CDR1 SEHNR and CDR2 FQNEAQ (reference sequence). This CDR3 comprises 15 residues. Trimming cost V 5 bases and J 7 bases, with 18 bases left between them. The CDR3 nucleotides are TGTGCCAGCAGCACCGGGACCGCCGTGTCTAATGAGCAGTTCTTC. Translated: CASSTGTAVSNEQFF.

This rearrangement joins TRBV6-5 to TRBJ1-3; the D is unclear. The CDR3 consists of 13 residues. CDR1 MNHEY and CDR2 SVGAGI come from the germline V gene. Trimming shortened V by 7 bases and J by 0 bases, and 7 bases separated the two germline ends. CDR3: CASTRSSGNTIYF. CDR3 nucleotides: TGTGCCAGCACTCGCAGCTCTGGAAACACCATATATTTT.

Comments on this clonotype: At one end the junction does not follow the germline gene, possibly because of a read error. The chain has TRBV14 and TRBJ2-1; no definite D call. CDR3 length equals 11 residues. The germline V gene has CDR1 SGHDN and CDR2 FVKESK. CDR3 loop: CASSRINERFF. The CDR3 nucleotides are TGTGCCAGCAGCCGGATCAATGAGCGGTTCTTC.

Concerning this clonotype itself: A single base separates this from a much larger clone, so it may be a read error. This sequence joins TRBV9 and TRBJ2-6; D gene unclear. The germline V gene has CDR1 SGDLS and CDR2 YYNGEE. The CDR3 is 15 residues long. CDR3: CASGVAGSGANVLTF. In DNA, the CDR3 is TGTGCCAGCGGCGTCGCCGGGTCTGGGGCCAACGTCCTGACTTTC.

The chain has TRBV4-1 and TRBJ2-1; TRBD2 aligns across 11 bases. The V gene end was trimmed by 1 base and the J gene end by 4 bases; junction bases not matched to a gene: 3. CDR1 and CDR2 from the germline V gene are MGHRA and YSYEKL. The CDR3 loop spans 16 amino acids. CDR3 coding DNA: TGCGCCAGCAGCCAAGTAGTAGCGGGAGGGTACAATGAGCAGTTCTTC. Translating gives CASSQVVAGGYNEQFF.

This clonotype was seen a handful of times. J is TRBJ2-7 and V is TRBV9; the D gene is possibly TRBD1 (6 bases). V lost 7 bases to trimming and J lost 3 bases, with 14 bases between them. CDR3 length: 13 residues. Germline V gives CDR1 SGDLS, CDR2 YYNGEE. The CDR3 region is CASSGTRDYEQYF. The CDR3 DNA sequence: TGTGCCAGCTCAGGGACACGAGACTACGAGCAGTACTTC. Combining the CDR3 with reference TRBV9 and TRBJ2-7 gives the whole variable domain DSGVTQTPKHLITATGQRVTLRCSPRSGDLSVYWYQQSLDQGLQFLIQYYNGEERAKGNILERFSAQQFPDLHSELNLSSLELGDSALYFCASSGTRDYEQYFGPGTRLTVT.

The chain joins TRBV12-3 or TRBV12-4 to TRBJ2-1; 12 nucleotides agree with TRBD2. J gave up 5 bases and V 2 bases, and 7 bases lay outside the gene matches. CDR3 length equals 17 residues. The CDR3 is CASSLPLAGGQDNEQFF. In DNA form, the CDR3 reads TGTGCCAGCAGTTTACCCCTAGCGGGAGGGCAGGACAATGAGCAGTTCTTC.

This rearrangement joins TRBV6-2 or TRBV6-3 to TRBJ1-2; 8 bases are a match to TRBD1. Germline lookup yields CDR1 MNHEY and CDR2 SVGEGT. The trim removed 7 bases at V and 4 bases at J, leaving 11 bases unmatched. The CDR3 covers 15 residues. The CDR3 nucleotides are TGTGCCAGCAAGCCCCGGACAGGGAAAGGCTATGGCTACACCTTC. Translated: CASKPRTGKGYGYTF.

This rearrangement joins TRBV7-9 to TRBJ2-2, with 13 bases matching TRBD2. J gave up 4 bases and V 2 bases, and 10 bases lay outside the gene matches. This CDR3 comprises 19 residues. CDR1 is SEHNR, CDR2 FQNEAQ, per germline (reference sequence). The CDR3 region is CASSLKGLTSGGPTGELFF. CDR3 bases: TGTGCCAGCAGCTTAAAGGGGCTGACTAGCGGGGGGCCCACCGGGGAGCTGTTTTTT.

A note on this clonotype: Sequence at one end of the junction differs from germline and may be a read error. J is TRBJ1-2 and V is TRBV29-1, with D unresolved. The germline V gene has CDR1 SQVTM and CDR2 ANQGSEA. The CDR3 is 13 amino acids. CDR3 bases: TGCAGCGCGATAACAGCAGTTAACTATAGCTACACCTTC. Translation gives CSAITAVNYSYTF.

This clonotype occurred a few times. The chain links TRBV5-1 to TRBJ2-3; 9 bases fit TRBD2. J lost 1 base, V lost 3 bases, and 9 bases had no gene match. CDR1 SGHRS and CDR2 YFSETQ come from the germline V gene. The CDR3 loop spans 17 amino acids. The DNA for the CDR3 is TGCGCCAGCAGCTCTCGCGGGAGGGCCGAGGGCACAGATACGCAGTATTTT. It yields the protein CASSSRGRAEGTDTQYF.

The chain joins TRBV7-2 to TRBJ1-1; 7 bases fit TRBD1. The CDR3 contains 18 residues. In germline, CDR1 is SGHTA, CDR2 FQGNSA. The V segment lost 5 bases and the J segment 3 bases; nucleotides outside the gene matches: 18. The CDR3 DNA reads TGTGCCAGCAGCCCGGTGTGGGGACAGCCAACCAAGGACACTGAAGCTTTCTTT. This sequence encodes CASSPVWGQPTKDTEAFF.

This clonotype was picked up a small number of times. The CDR3 sequence is CSASLAGWNEQFF. The CDR3 nucleotides are TGCAGTGCTAGTCTAGCGGGATGGAATGAGCAGTTCTTC. The chain carries TRBV20-1 and TRBJ2-1; TRBD2 matches 9 bases. V lost 3 bases and J lost 7; bases outside the gene matches: 4. CDR3 length: 13 amino acids. Germline-derived CDR1 and CDR2 are DFQATT and SNEGSKA (reference sequence).

Remarks on this clonotype: An end of the junction does not agree with germline; a read error may underlie this. DNA of the CDR3: TGTGCCAGCAGTTACTCGAGTGGTCTCTCTGGAGACACCATATATTTT. This translates into CASSYSSGLSGDTIYF. This chain links TRBV6-5 with TRBJ1-3; D remains ambiguous. Looked up from germline, CDR1 is MNHEY and CDR2 is SVGAGI. The CDR3 covers 16 residues.

This clonotype turned up a few times. The rearrangement uses TRBV7-2 and TRBJ1-2; D is perhaps TRBD1 (5 bases). The CDR3 is 13 residues long. Germline V gene lookup returns CDR1 SGHTA and CDR2 FQGNSA. V lost 7 bases and J lost 4, with 13 bases in between. The CDR3 DNA sequence: TGTGCCAGCACCCTACTCGGGACCTATGGCTACACCTTC. Protein: CASTLLGTYGYTF.

This clonotype was seen only once. The J gene is TRBJ2-7, the V gene TRBV29-1; D is possibly TRBD1 (6 bases). CDR1 is SQVTM and CDR2 is ANQGSEA in the germline V gene. This CDR3 is built from 16 residues. V dropped 2 bases and J dropped 0 bases, with 17 bases sitting between them. The CDR3 DNA is TGCAGCGTTGAAAGATGGGGACATCCAAGCTCCTACGAGCAGTACTTC. It encodes CSVERWGHPSSYEQYF.

The genes are TRBV29-1 and TRBJ1-1; D unresolved. CDR1 and CDR2 (germline): SQVTM, ANQGSEA. This CDR3 is 15 amino acids long. The V end lost 1 base, the J end lost 0 bases, and 12 bases lay between the germline ends. In DNA, the CDR3 is TGCAGCGTTGAAGCTGTAACACTTATGAACACTGAAGCTTTCTTT. It specifies CSVEAVTLMNTEAFF.

J is TRBJ1-2 and V is TRBV5-8, with D perhaps TRBD1 (5 bases). The V end lost 3 bases, the J end lost 8 bases, and 14 bases lay between the germline ends. The CDR3 runs to 13 residues. Germline V gene data show CDR1 as SGHTS and CDR2 as YDEGEE. In DNA form, the CDR3 reads TGTGCCAGCAGCTACCTTGGGGGTCGGGGCTACACCTTC. Its translation is CASSYLGGRGYTF.

This clonotype was found a few times. The V gene is TRBV7-3, the J gene TRBJ2-5; the D gene is possibly TRBD1 (5 bases). From germline, CDR1 is SGHTA and CDR2 FQGTGA. The length of the CDR3 is 14 residues. Trimming shortened V by 0 bases and J by 2 bases, and 7 bases separated the two germline ends. DNA for the CDR3: TGTGCCAGCAGCTTAACGGGGCAGCAAGAGACCCAGTACTTC. It translates to CASSLTGQQETQYF.

This clonotype showed up many times. The rearrangement uses TRBV20-1 and TRBJ1-2, with D perhaps matching TRBD1 (5 bases). Trimming took off 0 bases at V and 7 bases at J, with 15 bases between the two ends. The CDR3 has 14 amino acids. CDR1 DFQATT and CDR2 SNEGSKA come from the germline V gene (reference sequence). This chain's CDR3 is CSARDPFRDGGYTF. The CDR3 region has the DNA TGCAGTGCTAGAGATCCTTTCAGGGATGGTGGCTACACCTTC.

The chain couples TRBV7-8 to TRBJ1-6, with D tentatively TRBD1 (6 bases). Trimming pared 5 bases from V and 10 bases from J, leaving 15 bases between. Germline V gene sequence: CDR1 SGHVS, CDR2 FQNEAQ. There are 14 residues in the CDR3. CDR3 sequence: CASSPTTGTSPLHF. The CDR3 nucleotides read TGTGCCAGCAGCCCGACGACAGGAACCTCACCCCTCCACTTT.

The rearrangement links TRBV5-4 to TRBJ2-7, with 9 nucleotides matching TRBD2. Unmatched junction bases numbered 5, after V lost 1 base and J lost 6 bases. The V gene's germline CDR1 is SGHNT and CDR2 YYREEE (reference sequence). This CDR3 is built from 14 residues. The CDR3 protein is CASSLIAGGLEQYF. CDR3 in DNA: TGTGCCAGCAGCTTGATCGCGGGGGGGCTCGAGCAGTACTTC.

The genes are TRBV7-9 and TRBJ2-1; TRBD2 aligns across 12 bases. Germline trimming cut 5 bases from V and 3 bases from J; bases unmatched to any gene: 8. Germline V gene lookup returns CDR1 SEHNR and CDR2 FQNEAQ (reference sequence). This CDR3 is 17 amino acids long. CDR3 sequence reads: CASSTRLAGVFYNEQFF. CDR3 nucleotide sequence: TGTGCCAGCAGCACCCGACTAGCGGGAGTTTTCTACAATGAGCAGTTCTTC.

This chain connects TRBV27 to TRBJ2-6; TRBD1 is a possible D gene (5 bases). V dropped 7 bases and J dropped 0 bases, with 22 bases sitting between them. Per germline, CDR1 MNHEY and CDR2 SMNVEV (reference sequence). The length of the CDR3 is 19 residues. CDR3 bases: TGTGCCAGCACTCAACGACAGCCCAAGGGCAACTCTGGGGCCAACGTCCTGACTTTC. Translated: CASTQRQPKGNSGANVLTF. The full variable domain, rest sourced from reference TRBV27 and TRBJ2-6, is EAQVTQNPRYLITVTGKKLTVTCSQNMNHEYMSWYRQDPGLGLRQIYYSMNVEVTDKGDVPEGYKVSRKEKRNFPLILESPSPNQTSLYFCASTQRQPKGNSGANVLTFGAGSRLTVL.

This clonotype was seen once. The V and J genes are TRBV20-1 and TRBJ2-1; a weak D match, TRBD1 (6 bases). The CDR3 sequence is 16 residues long. Germline V gene sequence: CDR1 DFQATT, CDR2 SNEGSKA (reference sequence). Trimming pared 6 bases from V and 0 bases from J, leaving 18 bases between. The CDR3 DNA follows: TGCAGTGCCCCAAACAGGGCTACGAGCTCCTACAATGAGCAGTTCTTC. Amino acids: CSAPNRATSSYNEQFF.

A few counts support this clonotype. The CDR3 loop reads CASSLQSGGLTNSGANVLTF. In DNA, the CDR3 is TGTGCCAGCAGCCTCCAATCCGGAGGCCTTACCAACTCTGGGGCCAACGTCCTGACTTTC. This chain links TRBV11-2 with TRBJ2-6; D may be TRBD2 (5 bases). Per germline, CDR1 SGHAT and CDR2 FQNNGV. V lost 5 bases to trimming and J lost 0 bases, with 23 bases between them. CDR3 size: 20 residues.

The count of this clonotype is one. The chain carries TRBV20-1 and TRBJ2-5; TRBD1 is a possible D gene (5 bases). The J call may be incorrect, as the DNA end agrees better with TRBJ2-7. The CDR3 is 12 residues long. Germline V CDR1 and CDR2: DFQATT, SNEGSKA (reference sequence). The CDR3 loop reads CSATDSPYEQYF. DNA of the CDR3: TGCAGTGCTACCGACAGCCCCTACGAGCAGTACTTC.

This clonotype was picked up a small number of times. The gene calls are TRBV25-1 and TRBJ1-5; no clear D. Germline CDR1 and CDR2: MGHDK and SYGVNS. This CDR3 region has 12 residues. The ends were cut back, 6 bases at V and 5 bases at J, with 8 bases in the middle. This CDR3 reads CASRQADQPQHF. In DNA form, the CDR3 reads TGTGCCAGCAGGCAGGCCGATCAGCCCCAGCATTTT.

This clonotype is a singleton in its sample. The rearrangement uses TRBV20-1 and TRBJ1-1, with D possibly being TRBD1 (6 bases). CDR3 size: 13 residues. Germline values: CDR1 DFQATT, CDR2 SNEGSKA (reference sequence). Trimming cost V 6 bases and J 4 bases, with 15 bases left between them. CDR3: CSATKGGGTEAFF. As DNA, the CDR3 is TGCAGTGCAACCAAAGGGGGAGGCACTGAAGCTTTCTTT.

Only a few counts were recorded for this clonotype. The gene calls are TRBV12-3 or TRBV12-4 and TRBJ1-5; D uncertain. Trimming left V 4 bases short and J 4 bases short, with 2 bases between. The CDR3 spans 11 residues. The CDR3 loop is CASSSNQPQHF. The CDR3 coding sequence is TGTGCCAGCAGTTCTAATCAGCCCCAGCATTTT.